The entry below describes one T cell receptor (beta chain). The target antigen is unknown. This record comes from a study of cytomegalovirus exposure and HLA in healthy donors. Trimming removed 1 base from V and 4 bases from J, with 16 bases in between. The germline CDR1 and CDR2 sequences are MGHDK and SYGVNS. The CDR3 extends over 17 amino acids. 13 Jbeta primers and 60 Vbeta primers were used for the PCR. Profiling relied on immunoSEQ multiplex PCR, and the TCRdb table lists in-frame clones only, not all of them. This table has fewer than 45,000 clones, more than 85% appearing once. The study's findings and limits: Published work reported that the classifier diagnosed cytomegalovirus status with high specificity and sensitivity. Sequencing likely caused a cluster of highly shared sequence variants.

Sequencing used PBMCs. The chain has TRBV25-1 and TRBJ1-4, with TRBD1 as a possible D gene (5 bases). The sequence was collected from a young woman in good health and CMV-seronegative. DNA of the CDR3: TGTGCCAGCAGTGAATCCTCCCCGGGACTGAATAATGAAAAACTGTTTTTT. Its translation is CASSESSPGLNNEKLFF. The full variable domain, completed using reference TRBV25-1 and TRBJ1-4, is EADIYQTPRYLVIGTGKKITLECSQTMGHDKMYWYQQDPGMELHLIHYSYGVNSTEKGDLSSESTVSRIRTEHFPLTLESARPSHTSQYLCASSESSPGLNNEKLFFGSGTQLSVL.